One sample yielded the 19 T cell receptor beta chains listed below, sequenced in a study of cytomegalovirus exposure and HLA in healthy donors. The PCR employed 60 Vbeta primers together with 13 Jbeta primers. Method: immunoSEQ multiplex PCR; TCRdb's copy keeps in-frame clones and lacks some. In the table there are 77,000 or so clones, 84% of which are singletons. Sequencing was carried out using PBMCs. These receptor sequences come from a man aged 65 to 85 in good health and CMV-seropositive.

This clone was counted a single time. V usage is TRBV30 and J usage is TRBJ2-5, with 8 bases aligning to TRBD2. This CDR3 region has 15 residues. Germline CDR1 and CDR2: GTSNPN and SVGIG (reference sequence). V was clipped by 8 bases and J by 7 bases; unmatched bases: 18. The CDR3 DNA is TGTGCCCTCGGGGGGGGGCAAGGAGGCGGGGTGACCCAGTACTTC. It encodes CALGGGQGGGVTQYF.

A word on this clone: The junction departs from germline at one end; a sequencing error may be responsible. The V gene is TRBV7-7, the J gene TRBJ2-7; 13 nucleotides match TRBD2. The CDR3 sequence is 14 residues long. CDR1 is SSHAT, CDR2 FNYEAQ, per germline (reference sequence). CDR3 coding DNA: TGTGCTAGCAGCCGGACTAGCGGGAGTGACGAGCAGTACTTC. It codes for CASSRTSGSDEQYF.

The chain links TRBV7-9 to TRBJ2-2; 8 nucleotides match TRBD2. The trim removed 11 bases at V and 8 bases at J, leaving 19 bases unmatched. The CDR3 contains 16 residues. CDR1 SEHNR and CDR2 FQNEAQ come from the germline V gene (reference sequence). This chain's CDR3 is CAALPNSGTAGGELFF. In DNA, the CDR3 is TGTGCCGCACTTCCGAATAGCGGGACGGCCGGAGGGGAGCTGTTTTTT. Variable domain in full (rest from reference TRBV7-9 and TRBJ2-2): DTGVSQNPRHKITKRGQNVTFRCDPISEHNRLYWYRQTLGQGPEFLTYFQNEAQLEKSRLLSDRFSAERPKGSFSTLEIQRTEQGDSAMYLCAALPNSGTAGGELFFGEGSRLTVL.

The gene calls are TRBV7-9 and TRBJ2-3, with D perhaps TRBD2 (5 bases). V was shortened by 1 base and J by 4 bases, with 12 bases between the two germline ends. From germline, CDR1 is SEHNR and CDR2 FQNEAQ (reference sequence). CDR3 length: 15 amino acids. CDR3 nucleotides: TGTGCCAGCAGCTTAGGTGGGAGAGGGTCAGATACGCAGTATTTT. This sequence encodes CASSLGGRGSDTQYF.

The sample holds a few counts of this clone. This sequence joins TRBV29-1 and TRBJ1-2, with a tentative D call TRBD1 (6 bases). The CDR3 contains 14 residues. V shed 2 bases and J shed 0 bases, with 10 bases lying between them. CDR1 SQVTM and CDR2 ANQGSEA come from the germline V gene. This chain's CDR3 is CSVEITGSNYGYTF. The CDR3 region has the DNA TGCAGCGTTGAAATAACAGGGTCTAACTATGGCTACACCTTC.

The chain recombines TRBV7-6 with TRBJ1-1; tentative D call: TRBD1 (5 bases). V gave up 3 bases and J gave up 5 bases, with 25 bases separating them. The CDR3 spans 18 residues. Germline CDR1 is SGHVS and CDR2 is FNYEAQ. CDR3 in amino acids: CASSFLPGAPPGGTEAFF. Here the CDR3 DNA reads TGTGCCAGCAGCTTTCTTCCCGGTGCTCCACCCGGGGGAACTGAAGCTTTCTTT.

The V call is TRBV29-1, the J call TRBJ1-2; D is ambiguous. The CDR3 contains 13 residues. CDR1 is SQVTM, CDR2 ANQGSEA, per germline. Trimming cost V 0 bases and J 5 bases, with 10 bases left between them. The CDR3 region is CSVEDRTAYGYTF. The CDR3 nucleotides are TGCAGCGTTGAAGATCGAACTGCGTATGGCTACACCTTC.

The chain carries TRBV6-1 and TRBJ1-2; D remains ambiguous. Germline lookup yields CDR1 MNHNS and CDR2 SASEGT. The CDR3 sequence is 15 residues long. The V end was cut by 1 base, the J end by 1 base, with 10 bases between. CDR3 bases: TGTGCCAGCAGTGAAGGCCACGGGGTTAACTATGGCTACACCTTC. Translating it yields CASSEGHGVNYGYTF.

The chain combines TRBV7-3 with TRBJ2-1; the match to TRBD2 covers 12 bases. This CDR3 contains 15 residues. The germline V gene encodes CDR1 SGHTA and CDR2 FQGTGA. Trimming cost V 6 bases and J 8 bases; bases outside gene matches: 8. The CDR3 reads CASSEATSGSYEQFF. The CDR3 nucleotides are TGTGCCAGCAGTGAAGCGACTAGCGGGAGCTATGAGCAGTTCTTC.

The J gene is TRBJ1-1, the V gene TRBV28; unclear D gene. V gave up 1 base and J gave up 1 base, with 7 bases separating them. CDR3 size: 14 residues. Germline values: CDR1 MDHEN, CDR2 SYDVKM. CDR3 sequence: CASSLFSGNTEAFF. The CDR3 bases are TGTGCCAGCAGTTTATTCTCAGGGAACACTGAAGCTTTCTTT.

The rearrangement uses TRBV27 and TRBJ1-2; 8 bases agree with TRBD1. The CDR3 runs to 14 residues. Looked up from germline, CDR1 is MNHEY and CDR2 is SMNVEV (reference sequence). The junction had 8 bases not matched to a gene; V was cut back by 7 bases and J by 4 bases. The DNA of the CDR3 is TGTGCCAGCACCCGACTCGGACAGGGCTATGGCTACACCTTC. Its translation: CASTRLGQGYGYTF.

The rearrangement uses TRBV2 and TRBJ1-1; D is perhaps TRBD1 (6 bases). Germline CDR1 reads SNHLY; CDR2 reads FYNNEI. This CDR3 is built from 13 residues. Trimming removed 2 bases at V and 11 bases at J, with 15 bases between. CDR3 in DNA: TGTGCCAGCAGTGAACGGGGGGCCGACGAGGCTTTCTTT. Its translation is CASSERGADEAFF. Using reference TRBV2 and TRBJ1-1 for the parts outside the CDR3, the full variable domain is EPEVTQTPSHQVTQMGQEVILRCVPISNHLYFYWYRQILGQKVEFLVSFYNNEISEKSEIFDDQFSVERPDGSNFTLKIRSTKLEDSAMYFCASSERGADEAFFGQGTRLTVV.

The chain has TRBV7-3 and TRBJ1-6; possibly TRBD1 for D (6 bases). Germline V gene data show CDR1 as SGHTA and CDR2 as FQGTGA. The CDR3 runs to 13 residues. V was shortened by 0 bases and J by 10 bases, with 7 bases between the two germline ends. The CDR3 sequence: CASSLTTGSPLHF. The CDR3 nucleotides read TGTGCCAGCAGCTTAACGACAGGATCACCCCTCCACTTT.

This clone was seen a handful of times. The chain is built from TRBV2 and TRBJ1-1; D not certain. V lost 7 bases, J lost 4 bases, and 19 bases lay in between. In germline, CDR1 is SNHLY, CDR2 FYNNEI. The CDR3 is 15 residues long. CDR3 amino acids: CASTLRYGESTEAFF. The DNA for the CDR3 is TGTGCCAGCACCCTACGCTACGGGGAGAGCACTGAAGCTTTCTTT.

The chain couples TRBV29-1 to TRBJ2-2, with 9 bases lining up with TRBD1. The CDR3 runs 15 residues. Germline V gene data show CDR1 as SQVTM and CDR2 as ANQGSEA. V shed 3 bases, J shed 6 bases, and the junction held 8 bases outside the gene matches. The CDR3 is CSVDPGQGVAGELFF. As DNA, the CDR3 is TGCAGCGTTGATCCGGGACAGGGAGTGGCCGGGGAGCTGTTTTTT.

V gene TRBV27 combines with J gene TRBJ1-5, with a tentative D call TRBD1 (6 bases). V shed 5 bases and J shed 3 bases, with 11 bases lying between them. The CDR3 consists of 14 residues. CDR1 and CDR2 (germline): MNHEY, SMNVEV (reference sequence). CDR3 residues: CASSHGQFNQPQHF. CDR3 sequence (DNA): TGTGCCAGCAGTCACGGACAGTTCAATCAGCCCCAGCATTTT.

V and J are TRBV5-1 and TRBJ2-6, with D perhaps matching TRBD1 (5 bases). Germline V lookup: CDR1 SGHRS, CDR2 YFSETQ. The CDR3 has 15 residues. Deletions cut 5 bases from V and 4 bases from J, with 13 bases between. In DNA form, the CDR3 reads TGCGCCAGCAGAACAACAGGTAGCGGGGCCAACGTCCTGACTTTC. This translates into CASRTTGSGANVLTF.

This chain joins TRBV11-2 and TRBJ2-3, with 9 bases matching TRBD2. Germline assignment: CDR1 SGHAT and CDR2 FQNNGV. The CDR3 totals 12 residues. J gave up 12 bases and V 5 bases, and 6 bases lay outside the gene matches. The CDR3: CASSPTSGQQYF. The CDR3 DNA reads TGTGCCAGCAGCCCGACTAGCGGCCAACAGTATTTT.

The J gene is TRBJ2-2, the V gene TRBV7-3, with TRBD1 matching over 7 bases. J lost 7 bases, V lost 5 bases, and 7 bases had no gene match. The CDR3 is 14 amino acids. Looked up from germline, CDR1 is SGHTA and CDR2 is FQGTGA. The CDR3 here is CASSAQGFGGELFF. The CDR3 DNA sequence: TGTGCCAGCAGCGCACAGGGGTTTGGCGGGGAGCTGTTTTTT.